A single T cell receptor (beta chain) is shown here with its context. Its antigen has not been determined. The sample holds no much larger clone one base away, and base qualities are not on file. Other DNA sequences of this sample code for an identical CDR3. TCR CDR3 regions were amplified from genomic DNA by multiplex PCR using the deep immunoSEQ assay. For each cell subset, the extracted genomic DNA was distributed evenly across all wells of several immunoSEQ 96-well plates, and each plate served as one replicate. For sorted subsets, each replicate PCR was loaded with about 200 ng genomic DNA, equivalent to 25,000 to 35,000 T cell genomes. The purified libraries were quantified using a Qubit 3.0 fluorometer, sized with a Bioanalyzer 2100, and then quantified again using the KAPA Library Quantification kit. Each immunoSEQ 96-well plate was sequenced on its own single-read 150-cycle Illumina NextSeq 550 flow cell. As for how the authors treated the data: Because the immunoSEQ output included only junctional sequences and no quality scores, the filtering could not be the same as the filtering used for full-length reads. To assign V/J genes and CDR3, sequences were annotated against IMGT germline references using PyIR, a Python wrapper for IgBLAST v1.9. Any read was removed if the V/J assignment was weak (E-value above 1e-6), the CDR3 was missing, or the read contained stop codons, out-of-frame junctions, or ambiguous translated residues. V3J clonotypes were defined as sequences sharing an identical inferred V gene, J gene, and CDR3 amino acid sequence. To compute the percentage overlap between repertoires, the number of shared unique clonotypes was divided by the size of the smaller repertoire. RTK rarefaction, the Chao1 estimator, and Recon v2.1 estimates of unobserved clonotypes were used to assess repertoire richness. OLGA was used to compute generation probabilities for all TCRbeta clonotypes that the gDNA method yielded from a few donors. Here the immuneACCESS table is served through TCRdb, limited to in-frame sequences with V and J called. Missing clones are a known gap in these copies; in checked studies unresolved V genes cover under half, and the rest lacks a known reason. Clonal size and the V and J genes are those of that table, whereas D and trimming came from the DNA. Present in this sample are about 2 million clones, about 95% of which were seen just once. Roughly 1% of the sample goes to the ten largest clones.

CD8 naive samples were CD45RO-negative cells positively selected for CCR7, giving a CD45RA+CCR7+ population that excluded TemRA cells. The donors were healthy, HIV-negative adults with no recently reported acute infections or vaccinations. All donors were Caucasian adults living in Nashville, Tennessee, USA. Blood was obtained by leukapheresis, after which PBMCs were separated by Ficoll-Histopaque density gradient centrifugation and cryopreserved in liquid nitrogen vapor phase. Purity and quantity of every magnetically sorted T cell population were checked by analytical flow cytometry. Genomic DNA was isolated from each sorted fraction and quantified by UV absorbance on a Nanodrop 2000c. The data derive from a study of shared clonotypes between healthy human individuals (TCRdb year 2020). For the wider study: A few men and a couple of women, aged 18 to 49 years, made up the cohort. For each donor, CD4 naive and CD4 memory were each given three plates, CD8 naive was given two plates, and CD8 memory was given one plate. Blood TCR repertoires of a handful of healthy adults were deeply sequenced to estimate repertoire size and the extent of clonotype sharing between individuals. Per donor, leukapheresis produced somewhere between about 0.85 and 9.5 billion PBMCs. To increase sequencing depth and limit assay-specific biases, different laboratories used diverse techniques to prepare libraries and sequence TCR repertoires. What the authors observed across the whole study: Naive subsets generally had larger estimated clonotype richness than memory subsets. Pairwise subsampling indicated that sequencing depth was expected to affect the degree of clonotype sharing among donors. Sampling was restricted to blood, and TCR repertoires in tissues likely differ from the TCR repertoires found in blood. Incomplete sequencing was indicated by rarefaction of sorted-subset datasets, despite the large sequencing depth. Compared with non-shared clonotypes, the clonotypes found in all four sorted-subset donors had higher generation probabilities. The small number of donors limited the genetic and exposure-history diversity represented. When four donors were compared, the shared fraction of clonotypes was around 5% for naive CD4, about 4% for naive CD8, roughly 2.3% for memory CD4, and 0.4% for memory CD8.

CDR1 MNHEY and CDR2 SVGAGI were looked up in the germline V gene. The CDR3, cysteine through phenylalanine, is 13 amino acids long. Just the 39-base CDR3 DNA is kept, in frame starting at base 1. A distance of 7 bases separates the germline ends of V and J, which lose 0 bases and 5 bases respectively. The material sequenced was naive CD8+ T cells sorted from blood. This specimen's cell subset or site label, per the study, means: CD45RA+CCR7+. Recombination joined TRBV6-5 with TRBJ1-1; there is no confident call for the D gene. This receptor was identified in a young man in good health. The nucleotides read TGTGCCAGCAGTTACTCGGCGGAAACTGAAGCTTTCTTT. Its product reads: CASSYSAETEAFF.